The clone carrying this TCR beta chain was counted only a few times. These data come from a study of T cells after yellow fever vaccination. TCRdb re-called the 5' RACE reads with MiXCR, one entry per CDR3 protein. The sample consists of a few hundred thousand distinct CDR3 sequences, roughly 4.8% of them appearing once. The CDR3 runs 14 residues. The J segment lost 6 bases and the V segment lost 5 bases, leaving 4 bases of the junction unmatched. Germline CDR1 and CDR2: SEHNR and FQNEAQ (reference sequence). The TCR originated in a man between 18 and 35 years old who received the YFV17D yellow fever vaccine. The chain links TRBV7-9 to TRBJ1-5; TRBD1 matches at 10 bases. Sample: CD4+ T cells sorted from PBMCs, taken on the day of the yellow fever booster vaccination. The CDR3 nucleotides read TGTGCCAGCAGCCCCGGGACAGGGGTTCAGCCCCAGCATTTT. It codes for CASSPGTGVQPQHF.